Listed below are T cell receptor beta chains from one sample, sequenced in a study of CD8+CD57+ T cells in acquired aplastic anemia. TCRdb analysed the reads with MiXCR anew, one entry per CDR3 protein. This table holds some 410,000 distinct CDR3 sequences, around 68% found once. Material: sorted CD4+, CD8+, or CD8+CD57+ T cells (not recorded which) from PBMCs. Receptor source: a human donor in good health, serving as a control. The CDR3 runs from the conserved cysteine through the conserved F or W. The order of the fields is clone size, V gene, J gene, CDR3 length, D gene, CDR3 protein, CDR3 DNA. D genes are given only for firm matches. Only some rows state a clone size, as once, few, many or a class for expanded clones.

clone_size: NA
v_call: TRBV9
j_call: TRBJ2-7
cdr3_length: 14
d_call: TRBD2
cdr3_aa: CASSSSGGANEQYF
cdr3_nt: TGTGCCAGCAGCTCGTCGGGGGGGGCGAACGAGCAGTACTTC

clone_size: NA
v_call: TRBV2
j_call: TRBJ1-6
cdr3_length: 14
d_call: TRBD1
cdr3_aa: CASSGTGQRSPLHF
cdr3_nt: TGTGCCAGCAGCGGGACAGGGCAGAGATCACCCCTCCACTTT

clone_size: many
v_call: TRBV4-2
j_call: TRBJ1-5
cdr3_length: 14
d_call: NA
cdr3_aa: CASSQDWESQPQHF
cdr3_nt: TGTGCCAGCAGCCAAGATTGGGAGTCGCAGCCCCAGCATTTT

clone_size: NA
v_call: TRBV20-1
j_call: TRBJ1-1
cdr3_length: 12
d_call: NA
cdr3_aa: CSAAASGANAFF
cdr3_nt: TGCAGTGCAGCGGCCAGTGGGGCTAACGCTTTCTTT

clone_size: NA
v_call: TRBV5-4
j_call: TRBJ1-1
cdr3_length: 13
d_call: NA
cdr3_aa: CASSLGGISEAFF
cdr3_nt: TGTGCCAGCAGCTTGGGAGGGATCTCTGAAGCTTTCTTT

clone_size: many
v_call: TRBV9
j_call: TRBJ2-5
cdr3_length: 15
d_call: TRBD1
cdr3_aa: CASSVDGGQGETQYF
cdr3_nt: TGTGCCAGCAGCGTCGATGGAGGACAGGGGGAGACCCAGTACTTC

clone_size: NA
v_call: TRBV7-9
j_call: TRBJ2-5
cdr3_length: 15
d_call: NA
cdr3_aa: CASSLVGTEAFFGYF
cdr3_nt: NA

clone_size: once
v_call: TRBV14
j_call: TRBJ1-3
cdr3_length: 14
d_call: NA
cdr3_aa: CASSQVGGNEQLYF
cdr3_nt: TGTGCCAGCAGCCAAGTAGGAGGGAATGAGCAGTTATATTTT

clone_size: few
v_call: TRBV18
j_call: TRBJ1-3
cdr3_length: 16
d_call: NA
cdr3_aa: CASSSQGLRFGNTIYF
cdr3_nt: TGTGCCAGCTCGTCCCAGGGTCTTCGGTTCGGAAACACCATATATTTT

clone_size: once
v_call: TRBV20-1
j_call: TRBJ2-1
cdr3_length: 15
d_call: NA
cdr3_aa: CSAETYGYTYNEQFF
cdr3_nt: TGCAGTGCTGAAACCTATGGCTACACCTACAATGAGCAGTTCTTC

clone_size: NA
v_call: TRBV5-1
j_call: TRBJ1-4
cdr3_length: 15
d_call: NA
cdr3_aa: CASTEVGGSTEKLFF
cdr3_nt: TGCGCCAGCACCGAAGTCGGGGGGAGCACTGAAAAACTGTTTTTT

clone_size: NA
v_call: TRBV4-2
j_call: TRBJ2-7
cdr3_length: 15
d_call: NA
cdr3_aa: CANSQVTQGKDEQYF
cdr3_nt: TGTGCCAACAGCCAAGTAACGCAGGGGAAGGACGAGCAGTACTTC

clone_size: many
v_call: TRBV20-1
j_call: TRBJ1-2
cdr3_length: 12
d_call: NA
cdr3_aa: CSASIADYGYTF
cdr3_nt: TGCAGTGCTAGTATCGCAGACTATGGCTACACCTTC

clone_size: NA
v_call: TRBV10-3
j_call: TRBJ2-1
cdr3_length: 14
d_call: NA
cdr3_aa: CAIGWQGVSNEQFF
cdr3_nt: TGTGCCATCGGTTGGCAGGGCGTTAGCAATGAGCAGTTCTTC

clone_size: many
v_call: TRBV6-2/TRBV6-3
j_call: TRBJ1-1
cdr3_length: 12
d_call: NA
cdr3_aa: CALVTGEAEAFF
cdr3_nt: TGTGCCTTAGTGACAGGTGAGGCTGAAGCTTTCTTT

clone_size: many
v_call: TRBV5-1
j_call: TRBJ1-1
cdr3_length: 13
d_call: TRBD1
cdr3_aa: CASSLEGQGEAFF
cdr3_nt: TGCGCCAGCAGCTTGGAAGGACAGGGTGAAGCTTTCTTT

clone_size: many
v_call: TRBV10-1
j_call: TRBJ2-3
cdr3_length: 16
d_call: NA
cdr3_aa: CASSESTAFATDTQYF
cdr3_nt: TGCGCCAGCAGTGAGTCGACAGCGTTCGCCACAGATACGCAGTATTTT

clone_size: many
v_call: TRBV6-6
j_call: TRBJ2-7
cdr3_length: 14
d_call: NA
cdr3_aa: CASHDQEHSYEQYF
cdr3_nt: TGTGCCAGCCATGACCAGGAACACTCCTACGAGCAGTACTTC

clone_size: NA
v_call: TRBV7-9
j_call: TRBJ2-5
cdr3_length: 15
d_call: NA
cdr3_aa: CASSPTGSNQETQYF
cdr3_nt: TGTGCCAGCAGCCCAACCGGGTCAAATCAAGAGACCCAGTACTTC

clone_size: many
v_call: TRBV5-1
j_call: TRBJ1-1
cdr3_length: 14
d_call: NA
cdr3_aa: CASSSSTGLPEAFF
cdr3_nt: TGCGCCAGCAGCTCGTCCACAGGGTTGCCTGAAGCTTTCTTT

clone_size: NA
v_call: TRBV7-9
j_call: TRBJ1-4
cdr3_length: 15
d_call: NA
cdr3_aa: CASSLAAQANERLFF
cdr3_nt: TGTGCCAGCAGCTTGGCTGCGCAGGCTAATGAAAGACTGTTTTTT

clone_size: NA
v_call: TRBV27
j_call: TRBJ2-3
cdr3_length: 16
d_call: NA
cdr3_aa: CASSLSGDASTDTQYF
cdr3_nt: TGTGCCAGCAGTTTATCTGGCGACGCTAGCACAGATACGCAGTATTTT

clone_size: NA
v_call: TRBV15
j_call: TRBJ1-1
cdr3_length: 14
d_call: NA
cdr3_aa: CATSRDRGSQEAFF
cdr3_nt: TGTGCCACCAGCAGAGATCGTGGAAGCCAAGAAGCTTTCTTT

clone_size: NA
v_call: TRBV5-5
j_call: TRBJ1-2
cdr3_length: 15
d_call: NA
cdr3_aa: CASSFGGDANYGYTF
cdr3_nt: TGTGCCAGCAGCTTTGGGGGGGACGCTAACTATGGCTACACCTTC

clone_size: NA
v_call: TRBV7-3
j_call: TRBJ2-7
cdr3_length: 14
d_call: NA
cdr3_aa: CASTKGRNSYEQYF
cdr3_nt: TGTGCCAGCACCAAGGGACGGAACTCCTACGAGCAGTACTTC

clone_size: many
v_call: TRBV6-5
j_call: TRBJ1-4
cdr3_length: 15
d_call: NA
cdr3_aa: CASRTGDTTNEKLFF
cdr3_nt: TGTGCCAGCAGGACGGGAGATACCACTAATGAAAAACTGTTTTTT

clone_size: many
v_call: TRBV25-1
j_call: TRBJ1-2
cdr3_length: 15
d_call: TRBD1
cdr3_aa: CASTPQGGQPAGYTF
cdr3_nt: TGTGCCAGCACCCCCCAGGGGGGACAGCCTGCGGGCTACACCTTC